This TCR beta chain was documented in a study of a mutant IDH1 vaccine in newly diagnosed glioma (dated by TCRdb to the early 2020s). As for the study more broadly: In the chemotherapy-containing groups, vaccination started alongside temozolomide cycles, whereas in patients who had radiotherapy alone it started 4-6 weeks after radiotherapy. Prior to enrollment, standard therapy consisting of radiotherapy alone, temozolomide alone, or radiochemotherapy with temozolomide had been administered to patients, with the combination being received by most patients. Peripheral blood was drawn at six visits: V03 (baseline), V05, V07, V10, V12 and V13. The roughly 35 treated patients were 62.5% male and 37.5% female, with a mean age of approximately 40 years. Longitudinal TCRB deep sequencing was done for some 26 treated patients, wherever samples were available for exploratory analyses. The week-35 safety follow-up was designated visit V12, and the week-47 end of study was designated visit V13. Overall study results and their limits: The authors stated that sample limitations prevented analyses of patient blood samples from being reproduced. Availability determined which PBMC samples were chosen for TCRB deep sequencing. Vaccine-induced immune responses across multiple MHC alleles were detected in about 92% of patients. Pseudoprogression seemed to be unrelated to changes in the top peripheral T cell clonotypes found by TCRB sequencing.

Turning to this clone: Its target antigen remains unknown. No base qualities exist here, and no much larger clone lies one base off it.

From its cysteine to its phenylalanine, the CDR3 spans 11 amino acids. Only the CDR3 DNA stays, 33 bases, in frame from base 1. Relative to germline, V is 2 bases shorter and J is 7 bases shorter, with 6 bases between their ends. The germline V gene encodes CDR1 DFQATT and CDR2 SNEGSKA (reference sequence). The label giving this sample's time point can be read as: week 47, end of study. Each vaccine dose was 300 ug of a 20-mer mutant IDH1 peptide in Montanide, given subcutaneously with topical imiquimod. Eight vaccinations were administered to patients in weeks 1, 3, 5, 7, 11, 15, 19 and 23, corresponding to visits V03 through V10. All donors had newly diagnosed IDH1-mutant astrocytomas of WHO grade 3 or 4 that showed loss of nuclear ATRX. The samples were drawn from NOA16, a multicentre, single-arm, open-label phase I trial in Germany that tested a mutant IDH1 peptide vaccine in humans for the first time. Genomic DNA for TCRB sequencing was extracted from EDTA blood using the DNeasy Blood and Tissue Kit.

Receptors were amplified or captured by the immunoSEQ multiplex PCR assay. Rearranged TCR beta chain sequences were amplified with the hsTCRB Kit following the manufacturer's protocol. TCRB libraries were sequenced on an Illumina MiSeq. The original pipeline was this. The proprietary platform of the kit vendor was used for demultiplexing, trimming and gene mapping. In its TCRdb copy, this immuneACCESS table keeps in-frame sequences only and misses some clones. Where compared with another copy, unresolved V genes explain less than half of these, and the others have no known cause. V and J calls plus clone size are reproduced from that table; the DNA served to infer D and trimming. Across this sample there are about 94,000 clones, with under 90% seen only once. The ten largest make up approximately 0.8% of the sample.

This material consisted of PBMCs, taken from a glioma patient whose treatment included an IDH1 peptide vaccine. The receptor was isolated from a woman in her 50s with glioma. The chain is made from TRBV20-1 and TRBJ2-1; the D gene identity is not certain. The CDR3 here reads CSARNQNEQFF. DNA sequence: TGCAGTGCTAGAAACCAAAATGAGCAGTTCTTC.